The clone carrying this T cell receptor beta chain has a single count. As to time point: cycle 4 day 1 (C4D1), after around six weeks of nivolumab. Brentuximab vedotin exposure varied among the patients, all of whom had relapsed after autologous stem cell transplantation. Isolation of CD4+ T cells from thawed PBMCs was performed by magnetic negative selection. The data were obtained in a study of PD-1 blockade in classical Hodgkin lymphoma. The wider study: Nivolumab was administered to patients intravenously at 3 mg/kg every 2 weeks.

Clones were sequenced by immunoSEQ multiplex PCR, and TCRdb holds only the in-frame ones, with some missing. The table has 25,000 to 35,000 clones, roughly 80% seen once; the top ten hold around 0.56%. The CDR3 is 15 amino acids. Losses at the gene ends were 1 base for V and 4 bases for J; bases not matched to a gene: 4. Germline lookup yields CDR1 SGHTA and CDR2 FQGNSA. The specimen was CD4+ T cells from blood, collected before the fourth cycle of nivolumab. The origin of this receptor is a human donor with classical Hodgkin lymphoma. J is TRBJ2-3 and V is TRBV7-2; TRBD2 agrees at 8 bases. CDR3 protein: CASSLVTGGPDTQYF. Written as DNA, the CDR3 is TGTGCCAGCAGCTTAGTGACGGGAGGGCCAGATACGCAGTATTTT.